These 32 T cell receptor beta chains were all obtained from the same sample, sequenced in a study of CD8 T cells in Susac syndrome. Random-hexamer reverse transcription was applied to about 0.5 to 1 ug RNA. TCRdb independently ran MiXCR on the immunoSEQ multiplex PCR reads; one entry per CDR3 protein. The table shows about 210,000 distinct CDR3 sequences, with about 96% occurring only once. The specimen sequenced was CD4+ T cells from PBMCs. These receptors all come from a human donor with multiple sclerosis.

V is TRBV7-2 and J is TRBJ1-6; possibly TRBD1 for D (5 bases). With 1 base removed from V and 14 bases from J, the gap between germline ends came to 15 bases. The CDR3 contains 14 residues. CDR1 and CDR2 from the germline V gene are SGHTA and FQGNSA. The chain's CDR3 is CASSLEWGVSTLHF. The CDR3, as DNA: TGTGCCAGCAGCTTAGAATGGGGGGTCTCGACCCTCCACTTT.

This chain uses TRBV7-2 with TRBJ2-1; no firm D call. The CDR3 is made up of 13 amino acids. V lost 4 bases to trimming and J lost 9 bases, with 13 bases between them. CDR1 is SGHTA, CDR2 FQGNSA, per germline. In DNA form, the CDR3 reads TGTGCCAGCAGCTCCGATCTAGAAAGTGAGCAGTTCTTC. Its protein is CASSSDLESEQFF.

V and J are TRBV9 and TRBJ1-5; 9 positions agree with TRBD1. The CDR3 consists of 18 residues. V shed 8 bases, J shed 0 bases, and the junction held 15 bases outside the gene matches. CDR1 is SGDLS and CDR2 is YYNGEE in the germline V gene. The CDR3 sequence is CARPDGTGWEYSNQPQHF. CDR3 coding DNA: TGTGCCAGACCCGACGGGACAGGGTGGGAATATAGCAATCAGCCCCAGCATTTT. The whole variable domain, remainder taken from reference TRBV9 and TRBJ1-5, is DSGVTQTPKHLITATGQRVTLRCSPRSGDLSVYWYQQSLDQGLQFLIQYYNGEERAKGNILERFSAQQFPDLHSELNLSSLELGDSALYFCARPDGTGWEYSNQPQHFGDGTRLSIL.

This chain links TRBV12-5 with TRBJ1-5, with D unresolved. This CDR3 is built from 15 residues. Deletions cut 1 base from V and 0 bases from J, with 7 bases between. Germline CDR1 is LGHNT and CDR2 is FRNRAP. CDR3 sequence (DNA): TGTGCTAGTGGTTTGGGCGGGTTTAGCAATCAGCCCCAGCATTTT. Protein: CASGLGGFSNQPQHF.

The rearrangement uses TRBV28 and TRBJ2-2, with D perhaps given as TRBD1 or TRBD2 (5 bases each). V lost 10 bases and J lost 0, with 9 bases in between. In germline, CDR1 is MDHEN, CDR2 SYDVKM. CDR3 length: 13 amino acids. For the CDR3, the DNA is TGTGCCACTCGGGGCCCGAACACCGGGGAGCTGTTTTTT. Translating gives CATRGPNTGELFF.

The rearrangement joins TRBV1 to TRBJ2-7; the tabulated D call, TRBD2, remains unverified against the DNA. TRBV1 is noted as a pseudogene. The CDR3 loop spans 17 amino acids. The CDR3 sequence is CTSSQDRASGSTYEQYF. The CDR3 DNA reads TGCACCAGCAGCCAAGATCGGGCTAGCGGGAGTACATACGAGCAGTACTTC.

This rearrangement joins TRBV30 to TRBJ2-5; a possible D gene is TRBD2 (5 bases). The V end was cut by 2 bases, the J end by 5 bases, with 12 bases between. This CDR3 has 13 amino acids. Germline-derived CDR1 and CDR2 are GTSNPN and SVGIG (reference sequence). The chain's CDR3 is CAWSLEVGETQYF. CDR3 sequence (DNA): TGTGCCTGGAGTCTGGAGGTGGGGGAGACCCAGTACTTC.

Only one count was recorded for this clonotype. This chain uses TRBV29-1 with TRBJ2-1, with 8 bases fitting TRBD2. The CDR3 is 13 residues long. Germline V gives CDR1 SQVTM, CDR2 ANQGSEA. V trimming: 4 bases; J trimming: 4 bases; junction bases outside the gene matches: 3. CDR3 bases: TGCAGCGTTGCAAGCGGGAGATACAATGAGCAGTTCTTC. Its translation: CSVASGRYNEQFF.

The V and J genes are TRBV6-6 and TRBJ1-1; D is unresolved. V lost 8 bases and J lost 5, with 12 bases in between. The CDR3 has 12 amino acids. Germline assignment: CDR1 MNHNY and CDR2 SVGAGI (reference sequence). Here the CDR3 reads CASSYPSTEAFF. The CDR3, as DNA: TGTGCCAGCTCCTACCCCTCGACTGAAGCTTTCTTT.

The chain is built from TRBV10-3 and TRBJ1-6, with 8 bases identical to TRBD1. The trim removed 6 bases at V and 6 bases at J, leaving 7 bases unmatched. The CDR3 consists of 15 residues. Looked up from germline, CDR1 is ENHRY and CDR2 is SYGVKD. In DNA, the CDR3 is TGTGCCATCAGCTCCGGACAGGGTGCTAATTCACCCCTCCACTTT. As protein: CAISSGQGANSPLHF.

This chain joins TRBV29-1 and TRBJ1-1; D is perhaps TRBD1 (5 bases). In germline, CDR1 is SQVTM, CDR2 ANQGSEA. The germline V and J ends were trimmed by 6 bases and 6 bases, with 14 bases remaining between them. The CDR3 consists of 12 residues. CDR3 region: CSVAPGAAEAFF. The CDR3 bases are TGCAGCGTCGCCCCTGGGGCTGCTGAAGCTTTCTTT.

The chain couples TRBV19 to TRBJ2-7, with no clear D. Looked up from germline, CDR1 is LNHDA and CDR2 is SQIVND (reference sequence). V lost 3 bases and J 2 bases, leaving 14 bases between the germline ends. The CDR3 is made up of 15 amino acids. CDR3 loop: CASSMKSLPPYEQYF. Written as DNA, the CDR3 is TGTGCCAGTAGTATGAAGTCCCTACCTCCCTACGAGCAGTACTTC.

The chain uses TRBV5-6 and TRBJ2-3; 7 nucleotides align to TRBD2. J gave up 7 bases and V 0 bases, and 8 bases lay outside the gene matches. The CDR3 runs to 15 residues. Germline loops: CDR1 SGHDT, CDR2 YYEEEE. The CDR3 spells CASSLERTSPNTQYF. The DNA of the CDR3 is TGTGCCAGCAGCTTGGAAAGGACTAGTCCCAATACGCAGTATTTT.

The V gene is TRBV3-1, the J gene TRBJ2-5, with TRBD2 as a possible D gene (6 bases). This CDR3 has 14 amino acids. CDR1 is LGHDT and CDR2 is YNNKEL in the germline V gene (reference sequence). Trimming took off 0 bases at V and 5 bases at J, with 10 bases between the two ends. The CDR3 region is CASSQDPSDETQYF. CDR3 DNA: TGTGCCAGCAGCCAAGATCCTAGCGACGAGACCCAGTACTTC.

This sequence joins TRBV4-2 and TRBJ2-1; TRBD2 aligns across 8 bases. The germline gives CDR1 LGHNA, CDR2 YNFKEQ. V lost 4 bases, J lost 2 bases, and 7 bases stayed unmatched. The CDR3 length is 16 residues. CDR3 region: CASSRLSGGTYNEQFF. The CDR3 nucleotides read TGTGCCAGCAGCCGACTCAGCGGGGGTACCTACAATGAGCAGTTCTTC.

The genes are TRBV11-2 and TRBJ2-3; unclear D gene. Trimming took 2 bases from V and 3 from J, leaving 6 bases between them. CDR1 is SGHAT and CDR2 is FQNNGV in the germline V gene. The length of the CDR3 is 13 residues. CDR3 DNA: TGTGCCAGCAGCTTAAGGCGAACAGATACGCAGTATTTT. This codes for CASSLRRTDTQYF.

V usage is TRBV6-5 and J usage is TRBJ2-5; D gene uncertain. The germline CDR1 and CDR2 sequences are MNHEY and SVGAGI. The CDR3 runs to 13 residues. The V end lost 6 bases, the J end lost 2 bases, and 10 bases lay between the germline ends. CDR3 loop: CASSQTDQETQYF. Written as DNA, the CDR3 is TGTGCCAGCAGCCAGACTGATCAAGAGACCCAGTACTTC.

This sequence joins TRBV27 and TRBJ2-1, with no clear D. The germline CDR1 and CDR2 sequences are MNHEY and SMNVEV (reference sequence). The CDR3 has 15 amino acids. V dropped 3 bases and J dropped 4 bases, with 13 bases sitting between them. CDR3 sequence reads: CASSFSQLGYNEQFF. DNA of the CDR3: TGTGCCAGCAGTTTTAGCCAGCTCGGGTACAATGAGCAGTTCTTC.

V gene TRBV3-1 combines with J gene TRBJ2-1; TRBD2 matches at 9 bases. CDR1 and CDR2 (germline): LGHDT, YNNKEL (reference sequence). The CDR3 has 13 amino acids. The junction had 5 bases not matched to a gene; V was cut back by 4 bases and J by 10 bases. CDR3: CASSLGLAYEQFF. Here the CDR3 DNA reads TGTGCCAGCAGCCTCGGACTAGCGTACGAGCAGTTCTTC.

The chain has TRBV18 and TRBJ1-5, with D tentatively TRBD1 (6 bases). This CDR3 region has 14 residues. The germline CDR1 and CDR2 sequences are KGHSH and LQKENI. The V and J ends lost 4 bases and 4 bases respectively, with 11 bases between them. CDR3 residues: CASSLQGYNQPQHF. Here the CDR3 DNA reads TGTGCCAGCTCACTTCAGGGGTATAATCAGCCCCAGCATTTT.

The chain is built from TRBV27 and TRBJ2-2; weak D call: TRBD2 (7 bases). The CDR3 consists of 16 residues. Trimming removed 3 bases from V and 5 bases from J, with 16 bases in between. The germline CDR1 and CDR2 sequences are MNHEY and SMNVEV (reference sequence). The CDR3 loop reads CASSFERTAGTGELFF. In DNA, the CDR3 is TGTGCCAGCAGTTTCGAAAGGACAGCGGGAACCGGGGAGCTGTTTTTT.

The gene calls are TRBV11-2 and TRBJ2-1; 9 nucleotides agree with TRBD2. Germline assignment: CDR1 SGHAT and CDR2 FQNNGV. V shed 3 bases, J shed 6 bases, and the junction held 6 bases outside the gene matches. The CDR3 is 15 amino acids. Here the CDR3 reads CASSFRAGGLNEQFF. In nucleotides, the CDR3 is TGTGCCAGCAGCTTTAGAGCGGGAGGACTCAATGAGCAGTTCTTC. The entire variable domain, with the rest obtained from reference TRBV11-2 and TRBJ2-1, is as follows: EAGVAQSPRYKIIEKRQSVAFWCNPISGHATLYWYQQILGQGPKLLIQFQNNGVVDDSQLPKDRFSAERLKGVDSTLKIQPAKLEDSAVYLCASSFRAGGLNEQFFGPGTRLTVL.

This chain connects TRBV9 to TRBJ2-5; tentative D call: TRBD2 (6 bases). Germline V CDR1 and CDR2: SGDLS, YYNGEE. The CDR3 is made up of 14 amino acids. V lost 0 bases to trimming and J lost 4 bases, with 10 bases between them. This chain's CDR3 is CASSVAGVGETQYF. Written as DNA, the CDR3 is TGTGCCAGCAGCGTAGCGGGAGTGGGAGAGACCCAGTACTTC.

This chain uses TRBV11-2 with TRBJ2-1; TRBD2 matches 10 bases. The CDR3 contains 15 residues. V gave up 2 bases and J gave up 8 bases; unmatched junction bases: 6. Germline CDR1 SGHAT, CDR2 FQNNGV. The CDR3 is CASSLSGGAWDEQFF. The CDR3 DNA is TGTGCCAGCAGCTTAAGCGGGGGGGCCTGGGATGAGCAGTTCTTC.

The rearrangement uses TRBV12-5 and TRBJ2-7; D is uncertain. V was pared by 1 base and J by 2 bases, with 6 bases between. This CDR3 has 13 residues. CDR1 and CDR2 from the germline V gene are LGHNT and FRNRAP. The chain's CDR3 is CASGLGQAYEQYF. CDR3 sequence (DNA): TGTGCTAGTGGTTTGGGGCAGGCCTACGAGCAGTACTTC. The full variable domain, its missing parts supplied by reference TRBV12-5 and TRBJ2-7, is DARVTQTPRHKVTEMGQEVTMRCQPILGHNTVFWYRQTMMQGLELLAYFRNRAPLDDSGMPKDRFSAEMPDATLATLKIQPSEPRDSAVYFCASGLGQAYEQYFGPGTRLTVT.

This chain links TRBV20-1 with TRBJ2-7, with TRBD1 matching 7 bases. The CDR3 is made up of 13 amino acids. Germline V lookup: CDR1 DFQATT, CDR2 SNEGSKA (reference sequence). The V gene end was trimmed by 6 bases and the J gene end by 2 bases; junction bases not matched to a gene: 7. The CDR3 DNA reads as TGCAGTGCCCCGGGACAGAGAACCTACGAGCAGTACTTC. This gives the protein CSAPGQRTYEQYF.

The gene calls are TRBV3-1 and TRBJ2-7; TRBD2 aligns across 10 bases. The V segment lost 5 bases and the J segment 0 bases; nucleotides outside the gene matches: 4. CDR1 and CDR2 from the germline V gene are LGHDT and YNNKEL (reference sequence). The CDR3 runs to 15 residues. The CDR3 sequence is CASSSIAGGSYEQYF. Here the CDR3 DNA reads TGTGCCAGCAGCTCGATAGCGGGAGGCTCCTACGAGCAGTACTTC.

The J gene is TRBJ2-1, the V gene TRBV29-1; D may be TRBD1 (6 bases). The CDR3 is made up of 15 amino acids. Trimming removed 6 bases from V and 5 bases from J, with 20 bases in between. The germline CDR1 and CDR2 sequences are SQVTM and ANQGSEA. The CDR3 nucleotides read TGCAGCGTAGCTACAGGGTTTAGGGCGAACAATGAGCAGTTCTTC. As protein: CSVATGFRANNEQFF.

The chain links TRBV2 to TRBJ2-1; 7 bases are shared with TRBD1. The CDR3 length is 14 residues. Germline V lookup: CDR1 SNHLY, CDR2 FYNNEI. V gave up 3 bases and J gave up 9 bases; unmatched junction bases: 8. The CDR3 loop reads CASSDRGGRSEQFF. The CDR3, as DNA: TGTGCCAGCAGTGACCGAGGGGGCCGAAGTGAGCAGTTCTTC.

This chain links TRBV5-4 with TRBJ1-6; D perhaps matches TRBD1 (6 bases). Trimming removed 2 bases from V and 6 bases from J, with 15 bases in between. Germline CDR1 and CDR2: SGHNT and YYREEE (reference sequence). CDR3 length equals 16 residues. The CDR3 DNA reads TGTGCCAGCAGCTTACCTCAAGGGACAAGTAATTCACCCCTCCACTTT. Amino acid sequence: CASSLPQGTSNSPLHF.

This clonotype was seen only once. The rearrangement links TRBV20-1 to TRBJ1-1, with D possibly TRBD1 on 6 matching bases. Between the trimmed V and J ends, which lost 5 bases and 1 base, there was a span of 17 bases. There are 15 residues in the CDR3. CDR1 is DFQATT, CDR2 SNEGSKA, per germline (reference sequence). CDR3 amino acids: CSAEPRGQKNTEAFF. As DNA, the CDR3 is TGCAGTGCTGAACCTCGCGGACAGAAGAACACTGAAGCTTTCTTT.

This chain links TRBV27 with TRBJ2-3; 9 bases agree with TRBD2. This CDR3 contains 15 residues. After removal of 5 bases from V and 2 bases from J, the junction contained 5 bases not matched to a gene. CDR1 and CDR2 from the germline V gene are MNHEY and SMNVEV (reference sequence). The CDR3 DNA sequence: TGTGCCAGCAGTATAACTAGCGGGCTCACAGATACGCAGTATTTT. Its translation: CASSITSGLTDTQYF.